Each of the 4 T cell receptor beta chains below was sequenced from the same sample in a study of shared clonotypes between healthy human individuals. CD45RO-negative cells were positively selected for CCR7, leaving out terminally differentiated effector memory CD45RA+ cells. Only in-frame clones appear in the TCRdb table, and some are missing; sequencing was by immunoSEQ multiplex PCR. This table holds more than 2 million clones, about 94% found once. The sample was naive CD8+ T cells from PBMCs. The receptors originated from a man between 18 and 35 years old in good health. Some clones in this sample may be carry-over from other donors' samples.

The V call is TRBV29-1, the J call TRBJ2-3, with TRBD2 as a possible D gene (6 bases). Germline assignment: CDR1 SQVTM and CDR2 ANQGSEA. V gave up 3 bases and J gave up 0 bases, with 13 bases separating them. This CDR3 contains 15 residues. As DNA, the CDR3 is TGCAGCGTTGATGCTTTAGCGGACAGCACAGATACGCAGTATTTT. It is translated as CSVDALADSTDTQYF.

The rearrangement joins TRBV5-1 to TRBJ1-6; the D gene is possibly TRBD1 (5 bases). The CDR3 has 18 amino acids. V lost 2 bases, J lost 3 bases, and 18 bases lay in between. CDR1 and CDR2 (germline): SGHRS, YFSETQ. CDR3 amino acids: CASSFLALRGVYNSPLHF. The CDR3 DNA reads TGCGCCAGCAGCTTTTTGGCCCTGCGGGGGGTCTATAATTCACCCCTCCACTTT. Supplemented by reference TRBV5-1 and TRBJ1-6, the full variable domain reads KAGVTQTPRYLIKTRGQQVTLSCSPISGHRSVSWYQQTPGQGLQFLFEYFSETQRNKGNFPGRFSGRQFSNSRSEMNVSTLELGDSALYLCASSFLALRGVYNSPLHFGNGTRLTVT.

The CDR3 here is CASSPGASGRVYEQYF. The CDR3 nucleotides read TGTGCCAGCAGCCCAGGGGCTAGCGGGAGGGTTTACGAGCAGTACTTC. This chain links TRBV7-9 with TRBJ2-7; 12 nucleotides align to TRBD2. The CDR3 is made up of 16 amino acids. Germline CDR1 SEHNR, CDR2 FQNEAQ (reference sequence). After removal of 5 bases from V and 4 bases from J, the junction contained 9 bases not matched to a gene. The full variable domain, with the rest looked up from reference TRBV7-9 and TRBJ2-7, is DTGVSQNPRHKITKRGQNVTFRCDPISEHNRLYWYRQTLGQGPEFLTYFQNEAQLEKSRLLSDRFSAERPKGSFSTLEIQRTEQGDSAMYLCASSPGASGRVYEQYFGPGTRLTVT.

The CDR3 DNA reads as TGTGCCAGCAGTTACCCCCCCGGGACACCGCTTGAAGCTTTCTTT. This codes for CASSYPPGTPLEAFF. The chain links TRBV6-6 to TRBJ1-1, with D maybe TRBD1 (6 bases). This CDR3 has 15 amino acids. The germline V gene has CDR1 MNHNY and CDR2 SVGAGI (reference sequence). Trimming left V 2 bases short and J 7 bases short, with 17 bases between.